One sample yielded the 25 T cell receptor beta chains listed below, sequenced in a study of identifying expanded T cells in peripheral blood. Profiled with immunoSEQ multiplex PCR; TCRdb holds only in-frame clones, not every one. In the table there are 85,000 to 95,000 clones, almost 90% of which are singletons. The sample was blood. Receptors originate from a person aged 18 to 70 in good health.

CDR3 sequence reads: CASCATVTGELFF. CDR3 DNA sequence: TGTGCCAGCTGCGCGACCGTCACCGGGGAGCTGTTTTTT. The rearrangement links TRBV6-5 to TRBJ2-2; D unresolved. V lost 8 bases to trimming and J lost 4 bases, with 11 bases between them. CDR1 and CDR2 from the germline V gene are MNHEY and SVGAGI. The length of the CDR3 is 13 residues.

The CDR3 reads CASSYSRSSYEQYF. The CDR3 DNA reads as TGTGCCAGCAGTTACTCGCGTAGTTCCTACGAGCAGTACTTC. This rearrangement joins TRBV6-5 to TRBJ2-7, with D hard to call. The CDR3 is 14 residues long. Looked up from germline, CDR1 is MNHEY and CDR2 is SVGAGI. The V gene lost 0 bases and the J gene lost 1 base, with 7 bases spanning the gap.

The chain joins TRBV6-5 to TRBJ1-3; 7 bases match TRBD1. Trimming cost V 6 bases and J 4 bases; bases outside gene matches: 3. The CDR3 has 13 residues. Germline CDR1 reads MNHEY; CDR2 reads SVGAGI. The CDR3 DNA is TGTGCCAGCAGCCAGGGACAGGGAAACACCATATATTTT. Encoded protein: CASSQGQGNTIYF.

The chain couples TRBV6-5 to TRBJ2-7; D is possibly TRBD1 (6 bases). Trimming took off 2 bases at V and 2 bases at J, with 13 bases between the two ends. The V gene's germline CDR1 is MNHEY and CDR2 SVGAGI. The CDR3 is 15 residues long. The CDR3 nucleotides are TGTGCCAGCAGTTACGGGGGAGAGGGGGCCTACGAGCAGTACTTC. This translates into CASSYGGEGAYEQYF.

V and J are TRBV28 and TRBJ2-7, with 8 bases fitting TRBD1. Germline trimming cut 5 bases from V and 6 bases from J; bases unmatched to any gene: 6. The germline gives CDR1 MDHEN, CDR2 SYDVKM. The length of the CDR3 is 13 residues. The CDR3 loop is CASSRPDRGEQYF. CDR3 nucleotides: TGTGCCAGCAGTCGCCCAGACAGGGGCGAGCAGTACTTC.

Only one count was recorded for this clone. The rearrangement joins TRBV27 to TRBJ2-2; D remains unclear. Germline V CDR1 and CDR2: MNHEY, SMNVEV (reference sequence). Trimming cost V 4 bases and J 5 bases, with 17 bases left between them. CDR3 length: 16 amino acids. DNA for the CDR3: TGTGCCAGCAGTTCATCGCCGGGCCGGTTAACCGGGGAGCTGTTTTTT. Translated, it gives CASSSSPGRLTGELFF.

Ten or more counts support this clone. J is TRBJ2-2 and V is TRBV15, with D possibly being TRBD1 or TRBD2 (6 bases each). CDR3 size: 14 residues. The V and J ends lost 11 bases and 0 bases respectively, with 13 bases between them. Germline V CDR1 and CDR2: LNHNV, YYDKDF (reference sequence). CDR3 protein: CASRGPANTGELFF. In DNA form, the CDR3 reads TGTGCCTCCCGGGGGCCCGCGAACACCGGGGAGCTGTTTTTT.

The chain joins TRBV28 to TRBJ2-5; D is uncertain. Trimming stripped 5 bases from V and 5 bases from J, with 12 bases between. Germline CDR1 MDHEN, CDR2 SYDVKM. This CDR3 has 13 residues. The CDR3 loop reads CASSRVDRETQYF. CDR3 bases: TGTGCCAGCAGTCGTGTGGATAGGGAGACCCAGTACTTC. Full variable domain (outside the CDR3, taken from reference TRBV28 and TRBJ2-5): DVKVTQSSRYLVKRTGEKVFLECVQDMDHENMFWYRQDPGLGLRLIYFSYDVKMKEKGDIPEGYSVSREKKERFSLILESASTNQTSMYLCASSRVDRETQYFGPGTRLLVL.

The chain combines TRBV7-3 with TRBJ2-3; 9 nucleotides line up with TRBD2. The trim removed 4 bases at V and 4 bases at J, leaving 6 bases unmatched. This CDR3 contains 15 residues. Germline loops: CDR1 SGHTA, CDR2 FQGTGA. Here the CDR3 reads CASSSSGTSSDTQYF. CDR3 bases: TGTGCCAGCAGCTCCTCCGGGACTAGCTCAGATACGCAGTATTTT.

J is TRBJ2-1 and V is TRBV18; TRBD1 might be the D (7 bases). This CDR3 has 15 residues. Germline V gene data show CDR1 as KGHSH and CDR2 as LQKENI. V lost 3 bases, J lost 0 bases, and 9 bases lay in between. CDR3 bases: TGTGCCAGCTCACCGCGGGACAGCTCCTACAATGAGCAGTTCTTC. Protein: CASSPRDSSYNEQFF.

V is TRBV4-1 and J is TRBJ2-1; 12 bases match TRBD2. The CDR3 sequence is 19 residues long. V shed 3 bases, J shed 4 bases, and the junction held 13 bases outside the gene matches. Germline CDR1 and CDR2: MGHRA and YSYEKL. CDR3 loop: CASSQGPPLAGGRYNEQFF. CDR3 DNA sequence: TGCGCCAGCAGCCAGGGGCCCCCACTAGCGGGAGGCAGATACAATGAGCAGTTCTTC.

The V gene is TRBV7-2, the J gene TRBJ2-5; 12 nucleotides line up with TRBD2. Germline V gene sequence: CDR1 SGHTA, CDR2 FQGNSA. J gave up 4 bases and V 5 bases, and 5 bases lay outside the gene matches. The length of the CDR3 is 15 residues. This CDR3 is CASSPLGLAGETQYF. CDR3 coding DNA: TGTGCCAGCAGCCCATTGGGACTAGCGGGAGAGACCCAGTACTTC.

This sequence joins TRBV28 and TRBJ1-1, with D perhaps TRBD1 (5 bases). This CDR3 comprises 13 residues. The V end was cut by 8 bases, the J end by 0 bases, with 10 bases between. CDR1 and CDR2 (germline): MDHEN, SYDVKM. CDR3 bases: TGTGCCAGCCGGGGACCCCTGAACACTGAAGCTTTCTTT. Encoded protein: CASRGPLNTEAFF.

The chain recombines TRBV19 with TRBJ1-5; the match to TRBD1 covers 7 bases. With 9 bases clipped from V and 2 bases from J, the junction kept 10 bases outside the gene matches. The CDR3 has 15 residues. Germline V lookup: CDR1 LNHDA, CDR2 SQIVND (reference sequence). The CDR3 sequence is CASYQGGAGNQPQHF. The CDR3, as DNA: TGTGCCAGCTACCAAGGGGGCGCGGGCAATCAGCCCCAGCATTTT.

The CDR3 coding sequence is TGTGCCAGCAGTTACTCGGCAGAAACTAATGAAAAACTGTTTTTT. Encoded protein: CASSYSAETNEKLFF. The chain has TRBV6-5 and TRBJ1-4; D ambiguous. V was cut by 0 bases and J by 1 base, with 6 bases left in between. The length of the CDR3 is 15 residues. The germline gives CDR1 MNHEY, CDR2 SVGAGI.

The chain uses TRBV11-2 and TRBJ1-2; D remains unclear. CDR3 size: 16 residues. CDR1 SGHAT and CDR2 FQNNGV come from the germline V gene. V was shortened by 5 bases and J by 3 bases, with 19 bases between the two germline ends. In DNA, the CDR3 is TGTGCCAGCAGCATCGCGGGCGGGAGATTCGACTATGGCTACACCTTC. Translating it yields CASSIAGGRFDYGYTF.

The gene calls are TRBV5-1 and TRBJ1-1, with D possibly TRBD1 on 5 matching bases. The CDR3 contains 12 residues. CDR1 is SGHRS and CDR2 is YFSETQ in the germline V gene. V was pared by 6 bases and J by 1 base, with 7 bases between. DNA of the CDR3: TGCGCCAGCACCCAGGGGAACACTGAAGCTTTCTTT. Translated, it gives CASTQGNTEAFF.

The sample holds one count of this clone. The chain has TRBV5-6 and TRBJ1-5, with D maybe TRBD1 (6 bases). This CDR3 contains 15 residues. V was clipped by 1 base and J by 3 bases, with 11 bases between them. From germline, CDR1 is SGHDT and CDR2 YYEEEE. The CDR3 is CASSLRGQINQPQHF. For the CDR3, the DNA is TGTGCCAGCAGCTTGAGAGGACAGATCAATCAGCCCCAGCATTTT.

The V and J genes are TRBV6-6 and TRBJ1-2; TRBD1 agrees at 9 bases. Germline assignment: CDR1 MNHNY and CDR2 SVGAGI (reference sequence). The length of the CDR3 is 13 residues. The V segment lost 5 bases and the J segment 8 bases; nucleotides outside the gene matches: 6. CDR3 bases: TGTGCCAGCAGTCGGACAGGGGACGAAGGCTACACCTTC. Protein product: CASSRTGDEGYTF.

This chain connects TRBV5-1 to TRBJ2-1; D unresolved. Germline loops: CDR1 SGHRS, CDR2 YFSETQ. This CDR3 is built from 16 residues. Deletions cut 0 bases from V and 4 bases from J, with 14 bases between. The CDR3 coding sequence is TGCGCCAGCAGCTTGGACCTCGTCTCTATTTACAATGAGCAGTTCTTC. Its protein product is CASSLDLVSIYNEQFF.

The chain recombines TRBV30 with TRBJ2-7, with D possibly being TRBD1 (5 bases). The germline gives CDR1 GTSNPN, CDR2 SVGIG (reference sequence). The V gene lost 4 bases and the J gene lost 3 bases, with 10 bases spanning the gap. The CDR3 sequence is 12 residues long. CDR3 in DNA: TGTGCCTGGACAGACAGAGTCTACGAGCAGTACTTC. This translates into CAWTDRVYEQYF.

The gene calls are TRBV19 and TRBJ2-7; D tentatively fits TRBD1 or TRBD2 (5 bases each). V was trimmed by 3 bases and J by 2 bases, leaving 11 bases between them. This CDR3 is built from 14 residues. Germline V gene data show CDR1 as LNHDA and CDR2 as SQIVND (reference sequence). DNA of the CDR3: TGTGCCAGTAGTATCGAGACGGGACCCTACGAGCAGTACTTC. Translated, it gives CASSIETGPYEQYF.

This sequence joins TRBV9 and TRBJ2-3, with D maybe TRBD1 (6 bases). Trimming removed 0 bases from V and 3 bases from J, with 11 bases in between. The CDR3 contains 15 residues. The germline V gene has CDR1 SGDLS and CDR2 YYNGEE. CDR3 bases: TGTGCCAGCAGCGTAGCCGGGACACAAACAGATACGCAGTATTTT. Translated, it gives CASSVAGTQTDTQYF.

This chain connects TRBV19 to TRBJ1-5; D may be TRBD1 (6 bases). V was pared by 1 base and J by 5 bases, with 12 bases between. Looked up from germline, CDR1 is LNHDA and CDR2 is SQIVND (reference sequence). The CDR3 runs to 15 residues. CDR3: CASSIVGGGYQPQHF. The CDR3 nucleotides read TGTGCCAGTAGTATAGTAGGGGGGGGGTATCAGCCCCAGCATTTT.

The sample holds one count of this clone. V usage is TRBV6-6 and J usage is TRBJ1-5, with D possibly matching TRBD1 (6 bases). The CDR3 extends over 13 amino acids. Germline-derived CDR1 and CDR2 are MNHNY and SVGAGI (reference sequence). V lost 6 bases, J lost 7 bases, and 13 bases lay in between. CDR3 amino acids: CASSQGSGQPQHF. The DNA of the CDR3 is TGTGCCAGCAGCCAGGGGTCCGGGCAGCCCCAGCATTTT.